This T cell receptor beta chain is drawn from a study of cytomegalovirus exposure and HLA in healthy donors. The V segment lost 4 bases and the J segment 1 base; nucleotides outside the gene matches: 1. CDR3 length equals 15 residues. CDR1 and CDR2 from the germline V gene are SGHTA and FQGTGA. As for this clone: Other DNA sequences in the sample encode the same CDR3.

Primers for the PCR totalled 60 Vbeta and 13 Jbeta. Method: immunoSEQ multiplex PCR; TCRdb's copy keeps in-frame clones and lacks some. Here the sample spans 250,000 to 350,000 clones, 75% to 90% being singletons. The rearrangement links TRBV7-3 to TRBJ2-3, with TRBD2 matching 11 bases. This receptor was obtained from a girl aged 2-9 years in good health and CMV-seronegative. The sequenced sample consisted of PBMCs. CDR3 in DNA: TGTGCCAGCAGCTCGGGACTAGCGGGCACAGATACGCAGTATTTT. It encodes CASSSGLAGTDTQYF.